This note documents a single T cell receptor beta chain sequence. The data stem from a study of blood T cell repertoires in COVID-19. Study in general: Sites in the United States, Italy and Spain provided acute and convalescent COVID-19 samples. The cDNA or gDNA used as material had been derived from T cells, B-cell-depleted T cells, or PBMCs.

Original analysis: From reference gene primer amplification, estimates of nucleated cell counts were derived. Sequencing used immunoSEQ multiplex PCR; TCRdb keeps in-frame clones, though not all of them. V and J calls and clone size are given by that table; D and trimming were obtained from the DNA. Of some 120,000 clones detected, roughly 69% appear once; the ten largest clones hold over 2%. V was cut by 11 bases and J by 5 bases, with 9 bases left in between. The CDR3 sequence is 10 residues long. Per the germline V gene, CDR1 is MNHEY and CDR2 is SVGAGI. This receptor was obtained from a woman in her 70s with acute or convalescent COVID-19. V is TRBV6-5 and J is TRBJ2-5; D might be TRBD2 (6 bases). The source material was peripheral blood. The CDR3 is CAGAGETQYF. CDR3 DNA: TGTGCCGGCGCGGGGGAGACCCAGTACTTC.